A single sample is the source of the 26 T cell receptor beta chains below, sequenced in a study of blood T cell repertoires in COVID-19. Profiling relied on immunoSEQ multiplex PCR, and the TCRdb table lists in-frame clones only, not all of them. The table lists some 120,000 clones, around 85% of them singletons, with 3.9% in the top ten. The sample comprised peripheral blood. Source of these receptors: a man in his sixties with acute or convalescent COVID-19.

This clone was counted between two and nine times. V is TRBV11-2 and J is TRBJ2-7; D possibly corresponds to TRBD2 (5 bases). The CDR3 has 16 residues. V shed 0 bases and J shed 4 bases, with 16 bases lying between them. In germline, CDR1 is SGHAT, CDR2 FQNNGV. The CDR3 DNA follows: TGTGCCAGCAGCTTAGATTCCGGGGTCACACGGTACGAGCAGTACTTC. Translating it yields CASSLDSGVTRYEQYF.

The chain employs TRBV3-1 (or the pseudogene TRBV3-2) and TRBJ2-7; D possibly corresponds to TRBD1 (5 bases). With 5 bases removed from V and 0 bases from J, the gap between germline ends came to 11 bases. The CDR3 has 14 residues. Germline assignment: CDR1 LGHDT and CDR2 YNNKEL (reference sequence). The CDR3: CASSTPGNSYEQYF. The CDR3 DNA follows: TGTGCCAGCAGCACCCCAGGGAACTCCTACGAGCAGTACTTC.

The chain is built from TRBV5-6 and TRBJ2-1; a possible D gene is TRBD2 (5 bases). CDR1 is SGHDT, CDR2 YYEEEE, per germline. The V gene lost 4 bases and the J gene lost 8 bases, with 19 bases spanning the gap. The CDR3 length is 15 residues. CDR3 coding DNA: TGTGCCAGCAGCCGGGGTTGGATCCCGTTGGATGAGCAGTTCTTC. It yields the protein CASSRGWIPLDEQFF.

The chain employs TRBV5-1 and TRBJ2-1, with 12 bases that match TRBD2. Trimming removed 5 bases from V and 5 bases from J; junction bases left unmatched: 5. Germline CDR1 SGHRS, CDR2 YFSETQ. The CDR3 contains 15 residues. CDR3 nucleotide sequence: TGCGCCAGCAGAAAACTAGCGGGAGGCGACAATGAGCAGTTCTTC. Protein product: CASRKLAGGDNEQFF.

CDR3 in amino acids: CASSFSTGLSYEQYF. CDR3 nucleotides: TGCGCCAGCAGTTTTTCTACAGGTCTCTCCTACGAGCAGTACTTC. This chain joins TRBV5-1 and TRBJ2-7, with TRBD1 as a possible D gene (5 bases). V was clipped by 5 bases and J by 0 bases, with 15 bases between them. This CDR3 region has 15 residues. Per germline, CDR1 SGHRS and CDR2 YFSETQ.

This chain joins TRBV2 and TRBJ2-3; 10 nucleotides agree with TRBD2. Germline V gene sequence: CDR1 SNHLY, CDR2 FYNNEI. The CDR3 runs to 16 residues. After removal of 11 bases from V and 3 bases from J, the junction contained 14 bases not matched to a gene. The CDR3 sequence: CAGQSDLAGVTDTQYF. DNA for the CDR3: TGTGCCGGTCAAAGCGATCTAGCGGGAGTGACAGATACGCAGTATTTT.

The V and J genes are TRBV14 and TRBJ2-1; D might be TRBD2 (5 bases). CDR1 and CDR2 from the germline V gene are SGHDN and FVKESK. V was cut by 0 bases and J by 7 bases, with 10 bases left in between. The CDR3 is 14 residues long. CDR3 nucleotide sequence: TGTGCCAGCAGCCAAGATCTAGCAGTTAATGAGCAGTTCTTC. Residues: CASSQDLAVNEQFF.

As regards this clone: The junction and the germline gene differ at one end; a read error may be behind it. This rearrangement joins TRBV18 to TRBJ1-4; no reliable D call. CDR1 is KGHSH, CDR2 LQKENI, per germline. The CDR3 has 17 amino acids. CDR3 amino acids: CASSLNLHVAANEKLFF. CDR3 in DNA: TGTGCCAGCTCACTTAACCTTCACGTCGCCGCTAATGAGAAACTGTTTTTT.

This clone has just one count. The V gene is TRBV15, the J gene TRBJ2-3; TRBD1 might be the D (6 bases). Trimming removed 2 bases from V and 5 bases from J, with 8 bases in between. Germline assignment: CDR1 LNHNV and CDR2 YYDKDF (reference sequence). The CDR3 runs 13 residues. In DNA form, the CDR3 reads TGTGCCACCAGCAGACCAGGGGTAGATACGCAGTATTTT. It translates to CATSRPGVDTQYF.

J is TRBJ2-2 and V is TRBV2; TRBD2 agrees at 7 bases. V lost 6 bases and J lost 5; bases outside the gene matches: 9. This CDR3 is built from 15 residues. From germline, CDR1 is SNHLY and CDR2 FYNNEI. The CDR3 DNA reads as TGTGCCAGCAGCCCCCGGGACTACCTTACCGGGGAGCTGTTTTTT. It specifies CASSPRDYLTGELFF. Together with reference TRBV2 and TRBJ2-2, the CDR3 gives the full variable domain: EPEVTQTPSHQVTQMGQEVILRCVPISNHLYFYWYRQILGQKVEFLVSFYNNEISEKSEIFDDQFSVERPDGSNFTLKIRSTKLEDSAMYFCASSPRDYLTGELFFGEGSRLTVL.

The V and J genes are TRBV19 and TRBJ2-7; possibly TRBD1 for D (5 bases). This CDR3 spans 13 amino acids. The germline V gene has CDR1 LNHDA and CDR2 SQIVND (reference sequence). Trimming shortened V by 1 base and J by 3 bases, and 7 bases separated the two germline ends. As DNA, the CDR3 is TGTGCCAGTAGTATAGGGACAAACTACGAGCAGTACTTC. Its protein product is CASSIGTNYEQYF.

The chain links TRBV28 to TRBJ1-4; TRBD1 might be the D (5 bases). CDR3 length: 15 residues. The V gene lost 8 bases and the J gene lost 8 bases, with 21 bases spanning the gap. Germline loops: CDR1 MDHEN, CDR2 SYDVKM. In nucleotides, the CDR3 is TGTGCCAGCCGGTACTCCGGGACTATAGGGGAAAAACTGTTTTTT. Amino acid sequence: CASRYSGTIGEKLFF.

A single count supports this clone. The chain joins TRBV7-2 to TRBJ2-5; 8 nucleotides agree with TRBD1. The junction had 6 bases not matched to a gene; V was cut back by 4 bases and J by 2 bases. The germline V gene encodes CDR1 SGHTA and CDR2 FQGNSA. This CDR3 comprises 15 residues. The CDR3 here is CASSSLGTGQETQYF. The CDR3 coding sequence is TGTGCCAGCAGCTCCCTCGGGACAGGTCAAGAGACCCAGTACTTC.

The chain has TRBV27 and TRBJ1-5, with D unresolved. The germline V gene encodes CDR1 MNHEY and CDR2 SMNVEV (reference sequence). V was trimmed by 6 bases and J by 2 bases, leaving 11 bases between them. CDR3 length equals 14 residues. This CDR3 is CASSPGNRNQPQHF. In DNA, the CDR3 is TGTGCCAGCAGCCCCGGGAACCGCAATCAGCCCCAGCATTTT.

The chain couples TRBV29-1 to TRBJ1-1; D is undetermined. Germline loops: CDR1 SQVTM, CDR2 ANQGSEA. This CDR3 has 13 residues. V was trimmed by 1 base and J by 7 bases, leaving 13 bases between them. For the CDR3, the DNA is TGCAGCGTTGAAGGTTGGCAGCGGGGTGAAGCTTTCTTT. This codes for CSVEGWQRGEAFF.

V and J are TRBV19 and TRBJ2-1; no definite D call. The CDR3 is 14 residues long. Germline CDR1 LNHDA, CDR2 SQIVND (reference sequence). With 4 bases removed from V and 0 bases from J, the gap between germline ends came to 7 bases. The CDR3 protein is CASSKFNSYNEQFF. The CDR3 DNA sequence: TGTGCCAGTAGTAAATTCAACTCCTACAATGAGCAGTTCTTC.

This sequence joins TRBV6-2 or TRBV6-3 and TRBJ2-5, with no clear D. Trimming stripped 4 bases from V and 3 bases from J, with 15 bases between. This CDR3 is 15 amino acids long. Germline CDR1 and CDR2: MNHEY and SVGEGT. This CDR3 is CASSLGMNGEETQYF. The DNA for the CDR3 is TGTGCCAGCAGTTTAGGTATGAACGGAGAAGAGACCCAGTACTTC.

The V gene is TRBV28, the J gene TRBJ1-2; 8 bases align to TRBD1. The J segment lost 2 bases and the V segment lost 10 bases, leaving 6 bases of the junction unmatched. CDR3 length equals 13 residues. Germline-derived CDR1 and CDR2 are MDHEN and SYDVKM. This CDR3 is CATGQGANYGYTF. Here the CDR3 DNA reads TGTGCCACCGGACAGGGTGCCAACTATGGCTACACCTTC.

The chain employs TRBV7-3 and TRBJ2-5, with 13 bases fitting TRBD2. V lost 3 bases, J lost 4 bases, and 14 bases stayed unmatched. Germline V gene lookup returns CDR1 SGHTA and CDR2 FQGTGA. This CDR3 is built from 19 residues. The CDR3 DNA sequence: TGTGCCAGCAGCTTGTCGGGGACTAGCGGGGCTGGGCTGGGAGAGACCCAGTACTTC. It codes for CASSLSGTSGAGLGETQYF.

This chain joins TRBV7-2 and TRBJ2-1; TRBD2 agrees at 8 bases. After removal of 5 bases from V and 10 bases from J, the junction contained 10 bases not matched to a gene. From germline, CDR1 is SGHTA and CDR2 FQGNSA. The CDR3 contains 14 residues. The CDR3 spells CASSPWSGSGEQFF. DNA for the CDR3: TGTGCCAGCAGCCCCTGGAGCGGGAGTGGGGAGCAGTTCTTC.

V usage is TRBV7-9 and J usage is TRBJ2-3; the match to TRBD2 covers 12 bases. J gave up 1 base and V 5 bases, and 10 bases lay outside the gene matches. Germline CDR1 and CDR2: SEHNR and FQNEAQ (reference sequence). The CDR3 consists of 18 residues. The CDR3 region has the DNA TGTGCCAGCAGCCCGACTAGCGGGAGAACTCTAGGCACAGATACGCAGTATTTT. It specifies CASSPTSGRTLGTDTQYF.

The gene calls are TRBV7-9 and TRBJ2-1, with D tentatively TRBD1 (5 bases). The V end was cut by 1 base, the J end by 7 bases, with 11 bases between. CDR1 and CDR2 from the germline V gene are SEHNR and FQNEAQ (reference sequence). The CDR3 covers 14 residues. Here the CDR3 DNA reads TGTGCCAGCAGCTTAGAGGCCAGGGTGAATGAGCAGTTCTTC. It encodes CASSLEARVNEQFF.

V usage is TRBV19 and J usage is TRBJ1-4; TRBD1 matches 11 bases. CDR1 and CDR2 (germline): LNHDA, SQIVND (reference sequence). The CDR3 runs to 14 residues. V was clipped by 5 bases and J by 7 bases; unmatched bases: 3. CDR3 region: CASSPGTGGEKLFF. CDR3 bases: TGTGCCAGTAGTCCCGGGACAGGGGGTGAAAAACTGTTTTTT.

This chain uses TRBV5-1 with TRBJ1-1, with TRBD1 identical over 8 bases. V lost 4 bases to trimming and J lost 4 bases; unmatched junction nucleotides: 3. The CDR3 contains 13 residues. CDR1 and CDR2 from the germline V gene are SGHRS and YFSETQ. The CDR3 DNA follows: TGCGCCAGCAGCCGTGACAGGGGCACTGAAGCTTTCTTT. Translated, it gives CASSRDRGTEAFF.

This clone was detected only a few times. The V call is TRBV7-3, the J call TRBJ2-1; D call uncertain. Germline CDR1 reads SGHTA; CDR2 reads FQGTGA. The ends were cut back, 4 bases at V and 0 bases at J, with 10 bases in the middle. CDR3 length equals 15 residues. Here the CDR3 DNA reads TGTGCCAGCAGCTCCGACATTAGCTCCTACAATGAGCAGTTCTTC. This sequence encodes CASSSDISSYNEQFF.

This chain uses TRBV7-9 with TRBJ2-7, with 10 positions matching TRBD2. CDR1 is SEHNR and CDR2 is FQNEAQ in the germline V gene (reference sequence). V was pared by 4 bases and J by 5 bases, with 11 bases of the junction left unmatched. The CDR3 sequence is 16 residues long. The CDR3 reads CASSYPTSGKDHEQYF. The CDR3 bases are TGTGCCAGCAGCTATCCAACTAGCGGGAAGGACCACGAGCAGTACTTC.